This entry describes one T cell receptor beta chain. Donors were Caucasian adults residing in Nashville, Tennessee, USA. The authors ran the assay at deep level. Authors' data handling: Owing to the provision of junction-only sequences devoid of quality scores by immunoSEQ, filtering differed. TCRdb keeps only in-frame clones here, not all; method: immunoSEQ multiplex PCR. For V, J and clone size, that table is used; D and trimming come from the DNA. The table records about 1.5 million clones, roughly 96% of them present only once. These data are taken from a study of shared clonotypes between healthy human individuals. This TCR was sampled from a man under 40 in good health. The sequenced sample was naive CD4+ T cells sorted from blood. Subset given: CD45RA+ positively selected.

The CDR3 DNA reads TGTGCCATCGGGACTAGCGGGGGGTCCTACAATGAGCAGTTCTTC. Translated: CAIGTSGGSYNEQFF. The chain joins TRBV10-3 to TRBJ2-1; 15 nucleotides line up with TRBD2. This CDR3 has 15 amino acids. The junction had 0 bases not matched to a gene; V was cut back by 8 bases and J by 1 base. Looked up from germline, CDR1 is ENHRY and CDR2 is SYGVKD.